A single TCR beta chain is shown here with its context. The table lists this clone with a count of one. Which antigen it targets is not known. Per-base qualities were not stored, and no clone one base away is much larger. Participants in the prospective study were aged roughly 18 to 100 years, lived in 20 to 25 United States geographic areas, and enrolled through a virtual design. In the prospective study, cohorts were assigned on the basis of participant-reported clinical history obtained from a screening survey and a study questionnaire. Recovered participants in ImmuneRACE Cohort 3 were defined by two consecutive negative NP/OP PCR tests, clearance by a healthcare professional, or resolution of symptoms. Each participant in the prospective study had whole blood, serum and a nasopharyngeal or oropharyngeal swab collected by mobile phlebotomists. Additional blood draws and questionnaires over an approximately 2-month period could optionally be provided by prospective study participants. Before DNA extraction, blood samples from the prospective study were shipped at room temperature or frozen.

These data belong to a study of blood T cell repertoires in COVID-19 (dated by TCRdb to 2019 to 2021). Regarding the study in general: Samples covering the acute and convalescent phases of COVID-19 were provided by collaborators in the United States, Italy and Spain. The material from the prospective study consisted of cDNA or gDNA derived from T cells, B-cell-depleted T cells, or PBMCs. Subjects who had been exposed to COVID-19, were actively infected with it, or had recovered from it provided the deeply sampled blood TCRbeta repertoires that made up the dataset. The repertoires were made available in a free public database intended to serve as a resource for research on the immune response to SARS-CoV-2. Samples were obtained from the ongoing ImmuneRACE study (first 160 participants) and from over 1,000 subjects provided by 6 global collaborators. Nearly every sample came with metadata listing a de-identified subject ID, COVID-19 status, age in years and sex. Where HLA class I and class II types were available, the types were taken from metadata supplied by the sample provider, not from assay-based typing.

TCRbeta CDR3 regions were amplified from genomic DNA using the immunoSEQ Assay, a bias-controlled multiplex PCR. In the original analysis: The number of nucleated cells in each sample was estimated by amplification of reference gene primers within the assay. To quantify the absolute abundance of each unique TCRbeta CDR3 rearrangement, sequence reads were collapsed and filtered. For each sample, productive Simpson clonality was calculated by taking the square root of Simpson's diversity index across productive rearrangements. TCRdb took this table from immuneACCESS and kept in-frame rearrangements with V and J called. Such tables lack part of the clones; where checked against another copy, unresolved V genes explain under half of the gap, and the rest is unexplained. From that table come the V and J calls and clone size; the DNA was used to work out D and trimming. The sample includes approximately 440,000 clones, with roughly 91% observed a single time. The ten largest clones add up to roughly 0.66% of the sample.

Beyond this particular receptor, the publication reports: The amount of clinical and demographic metadata varied by source and participant and was provided uncurated.

V is cut back by 4 bases and J by 2 bases, with 5 bases in the junction unmatched. The CDR3, cysteine through phenylalanine, is 14 amino acids long. The CDR3 DNA has 42 bases and is translated from base 1. The CDR1 and CDR2 encoded by the germline V gene are SGDLS and YYNGEE. This TCR was sampled from a man aged 18 to 30 who had recovered from COVID-19. The rearranged segments are TRBV9 and TRBJ2-7; 8 central nucleotides agree with TRBD2. Material: PBMCs or T cells enriched from blood (not recorded which). The base sequence is TGTGCCAGCAGCCCAGCGGGGGAAACCTACGAGCAGTACTTC. This is translated as CASSPAGETYEQYF. Reference TRBV9 and TRBJ2-7 genes cover what lies past the CDR3, so the full variable domain is DSGVTQTPKHLITATGQRVTLRCSPRSGDLSVYWYQQSLDQGLQFLIQYYNGEERAKGNILERFSAQQFPDLHSELNLSSLELGDSALYFCASSPAGETYEQYFGPGTRLTVT.